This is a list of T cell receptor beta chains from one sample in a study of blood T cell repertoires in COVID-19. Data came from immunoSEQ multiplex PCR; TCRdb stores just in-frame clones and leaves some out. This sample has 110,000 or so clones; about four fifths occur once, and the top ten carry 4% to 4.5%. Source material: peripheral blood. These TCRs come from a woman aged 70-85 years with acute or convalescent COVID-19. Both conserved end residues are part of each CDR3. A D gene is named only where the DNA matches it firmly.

CDR3nt: TGTGCCAGCAGCGCTGGCAGGTTAGGATCACCCCTCCACTTT
CDR3aa: CASSAGRLGSPLHF
v_gene: TRBV5-6
j_gene: TRBJ1-6
d_gene: NA

CDR3nt: TGTGCCAGCAGCCCTCCTACAGGGATCTATGGCTACACCTTC
CDR3aa: CASSPPTGIYGYTF
v_gene: TRBV28
j_gene: TRBJ1-2
d_gene: NA

CDR3nt: TGTGCCAGCAGTGGCCCCGACTCCTATCGGGGCTACACCTTC
CDR3aa: CASSGPDSYRGYTF
v_gene: TRBV28
j_gene: TRBJ1-2
d_gene: NA

CDR3nt: TGTGCCACCAGTGATATACCGGGACTAGGAAAGCCCCTCAATGAGCAGTTCTTC
CDR3aa: CATSDIPGLGKPLNEQFF
v_gene: TRBV24-1
j_gene: TRBJ2-1
d_gene: TRBD2

CDR3nt: TGTGCCAGTAGTATAGTCACAGGGGGGGGCAATCAGCCCCAGCATTTT
CDR3aa: CASSIVTGGGNQPQHF
v_gene: TRBV19
j_gene: TRBJ1-5
d_gene: TRBD1

CDR3nt: TGTGCCATCAATTCCGAGGGGGACACTGAAGCTTTCTTT
CDR3aa: CAINSEGDTEAFF
v_gene: TRBV10-3
j_gene: TRBJ1-1
d_gene: NA

CDR3nt: TGTGCCAGCAGCCAAGATCGGACTACTACCTATGGGACCCAGTACTTC
CDR3aa: CASSQDRTTTYGTQYF
v_gene: TRBV4-2
j_gene: TRBJ2-5
d_gene: NA

CDR3nt: TGTGCCAGCAGTATCCGGACAGGGGTTCCGAACACTGAAGCTTTCTTT
CDR3aa: CASSIRTGVPNTEAFF
v_gene: TRBV27
j_gene: TRBJ1-1
d_gene: TRBD1

CDR3nt: TGCGCCAGCAGCCCACTAGTAGGAGCCAACAATGAGCAGTTCTTC
CDR3aa: CASSPLVGANNEQFF
v_gene: TRBV5-1
j_gene: TRBJ2-1
d_gene: NA

CDR3nt: TGTGCCAGCAGCTTACAGGGGGATACGCAGTATTTT
CDR3aa: CASSLQGDTQYF
v_gene: TRBV2
j_gene: TRBJ2-3
d_gene: TRBD1

CDR3nt: TGTGCCAGCAGCTGGAGAGTCGGAGCGGGCACAGATACGCAGTATTTT
CDR3aa: CASSWRVGAGTDTQYF
v_gene: TRBV7-8
j_gene: TRBJ2-3
d_gene: NA

CDR3nt: TGTGCCAGTCACCTGGGAGGAGCACAGTTCTACGAGCAGTACTTC
CDR3aa: CASHLGGAQFYEQYF
v_gene: TRBV19
j_gene: TRBJ2-7
d_gene: NA